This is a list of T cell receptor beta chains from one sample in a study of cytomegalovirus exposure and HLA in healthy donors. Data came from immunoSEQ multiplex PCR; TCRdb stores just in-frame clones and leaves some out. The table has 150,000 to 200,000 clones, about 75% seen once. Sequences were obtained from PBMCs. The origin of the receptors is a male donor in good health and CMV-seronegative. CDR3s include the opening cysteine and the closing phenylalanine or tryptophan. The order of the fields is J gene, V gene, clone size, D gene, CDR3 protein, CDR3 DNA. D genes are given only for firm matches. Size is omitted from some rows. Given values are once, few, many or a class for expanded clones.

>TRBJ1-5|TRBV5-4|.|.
CASSLWGEGSNQPQHF
TGTGCCAGCAGCTTGTGGGGTGAGGGTAGCAATCAGCCCCAGCATTTT
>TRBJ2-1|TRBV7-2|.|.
CASSPWGVGSGSSYNEQFF
TGTGCCAGCAGCCCCTGGGGGGTAGGTAGTGGCAGCTCCTACAATGAGCAGTTCTTC
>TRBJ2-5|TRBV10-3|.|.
CAIGGFQETQYF
TGTGCCATCGGCGGCTTCCAAGAGACCCAGTACTTC
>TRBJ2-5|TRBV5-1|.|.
CASSLAHAGQIPVGTQYF
TGCGCCAGCAGCTTGGCCCACGCCGGACAGATCCCTGTAGGGACCCAGTACTTC
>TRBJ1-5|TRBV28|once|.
CASSLDSTIRPQHF
TGTGCCAGCAGTCTCGACAGCACTATTCGGCCCCAGCATTTT
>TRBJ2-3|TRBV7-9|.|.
CASSLVVGRDTQYF
TGTGCCAGCAGCTTGGTAGTGGGGAGGGATACGCAGTATTTT
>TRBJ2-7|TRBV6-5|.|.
CASSPRGDTYYEQYF
TGTGCCAGCAGTCCGAGAGGGGACACCTACTACGAGCAGTACTTC
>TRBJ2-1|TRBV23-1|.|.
CASIIRYNEQFF
TGCGCCAGCATCATCAGGTACAATGAGCAGTTCTTC
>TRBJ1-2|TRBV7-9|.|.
CASSLSQANYGYTF
TGTGCCAGCAGCTTGAGTCAAGCAAACTATGGCTACACCTTC
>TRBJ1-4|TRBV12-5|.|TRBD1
CASGFVMGQVTATNEKLFF
TGTGCTAGTGGTTTCGTGATGGGACAGGTAACCGCAACTAATGAAAAACTGTTTTTT